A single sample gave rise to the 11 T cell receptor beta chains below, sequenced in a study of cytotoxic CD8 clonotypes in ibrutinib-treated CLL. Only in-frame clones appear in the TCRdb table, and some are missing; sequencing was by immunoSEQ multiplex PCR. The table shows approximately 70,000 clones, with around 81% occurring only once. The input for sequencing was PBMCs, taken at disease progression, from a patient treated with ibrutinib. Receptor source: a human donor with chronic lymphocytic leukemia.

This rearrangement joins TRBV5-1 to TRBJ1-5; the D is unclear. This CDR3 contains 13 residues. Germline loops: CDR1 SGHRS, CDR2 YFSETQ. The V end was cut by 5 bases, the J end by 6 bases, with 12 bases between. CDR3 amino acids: CASRGQLGQPQHF. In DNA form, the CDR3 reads TGCGCCAGCAGGGGCCAACTGGGTCAGCCCCAGCATTTT.

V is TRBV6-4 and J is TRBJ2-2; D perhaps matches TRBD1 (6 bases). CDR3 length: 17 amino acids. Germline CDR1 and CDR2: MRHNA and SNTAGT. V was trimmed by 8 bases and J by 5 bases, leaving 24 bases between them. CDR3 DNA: TGTGCCAGCCGTAAAATACCGGGACAAGGTTTAACCGGGGAGCTGTTTTTT. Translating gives CASRKIPGQGLTGELFF.

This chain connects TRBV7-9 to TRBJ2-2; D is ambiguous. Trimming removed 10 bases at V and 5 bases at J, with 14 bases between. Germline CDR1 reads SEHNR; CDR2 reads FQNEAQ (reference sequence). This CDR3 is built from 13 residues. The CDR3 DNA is TGTGCCACTCATTATTCCTGGACCGGGGAGCTGTTTTTT. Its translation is CATHYSWTGELFF.

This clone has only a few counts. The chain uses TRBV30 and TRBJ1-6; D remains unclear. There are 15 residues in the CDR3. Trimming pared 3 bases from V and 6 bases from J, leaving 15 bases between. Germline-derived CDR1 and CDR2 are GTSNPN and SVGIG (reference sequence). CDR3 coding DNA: TGTGCCTGGAGACCCCAGGTGGCCCTTAATTCACCCCTCCACTTT. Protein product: CAWRPQVALNSPLHF.

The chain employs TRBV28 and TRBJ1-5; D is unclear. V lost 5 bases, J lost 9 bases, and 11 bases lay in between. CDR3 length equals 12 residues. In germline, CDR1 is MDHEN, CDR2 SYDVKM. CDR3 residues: CASSRPPAPQHF. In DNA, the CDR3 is TGTGCCAGCAGTCGACCCCCGGCGCCCCAGCATTTT.

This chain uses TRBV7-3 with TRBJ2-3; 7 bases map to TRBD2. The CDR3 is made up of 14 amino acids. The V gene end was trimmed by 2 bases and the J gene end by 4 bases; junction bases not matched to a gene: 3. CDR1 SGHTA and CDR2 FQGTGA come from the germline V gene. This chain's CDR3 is CASSLGTSADTQYF. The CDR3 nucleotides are TGTGCCAGCAGCTTAGGTACTAGCGCAGATACGCAGTATTTT.

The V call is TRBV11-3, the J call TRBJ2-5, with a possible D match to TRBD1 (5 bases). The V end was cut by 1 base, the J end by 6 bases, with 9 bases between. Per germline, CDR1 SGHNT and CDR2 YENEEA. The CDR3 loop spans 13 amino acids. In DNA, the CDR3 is TGTGCCAGCAGCTTAGGCCCAGGGCAGACCCAGTACTTC. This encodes CASSLGPGQTQYF.

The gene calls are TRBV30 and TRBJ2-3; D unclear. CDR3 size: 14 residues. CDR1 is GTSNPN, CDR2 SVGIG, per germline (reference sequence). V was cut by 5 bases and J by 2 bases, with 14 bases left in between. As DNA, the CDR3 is TGTGCCTGGGGGATACTGCTCTCCACAGATACGCAGTATTTT. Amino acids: CAWGILLSTDTQYF.

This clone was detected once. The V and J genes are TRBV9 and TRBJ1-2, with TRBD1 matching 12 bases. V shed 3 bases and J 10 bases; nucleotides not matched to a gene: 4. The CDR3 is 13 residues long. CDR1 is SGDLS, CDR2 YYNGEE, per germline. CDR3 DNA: TGTGCCAGCAGCGCCGGGGACAGGGGGCCCTACACCTTC. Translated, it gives CASSAGDRGPYTF.

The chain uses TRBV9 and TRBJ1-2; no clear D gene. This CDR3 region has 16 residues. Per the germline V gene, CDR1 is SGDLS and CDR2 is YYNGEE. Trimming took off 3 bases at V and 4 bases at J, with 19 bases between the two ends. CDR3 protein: CASSAIDRHRGYGYTF. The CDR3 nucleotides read TGTGCCAGCAGCGCAATCGACCGCCACCGGGGCTATGGCTACACCTTC.

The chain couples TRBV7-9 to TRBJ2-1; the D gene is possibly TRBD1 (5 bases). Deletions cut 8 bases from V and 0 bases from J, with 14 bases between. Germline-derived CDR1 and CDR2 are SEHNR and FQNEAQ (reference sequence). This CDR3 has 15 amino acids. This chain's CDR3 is CASCQDSPSYNEQFF. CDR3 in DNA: TGTGCCAGCTGTCAAGACAGTCCCTCCTACAATGAGCAGTTCTTC. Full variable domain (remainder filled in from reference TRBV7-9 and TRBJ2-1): DTGVSQNPRHKITKRGQNVTFRCDPISEHNRLYWYRQTLGQGPEFLTYFQNEAQLEKSRLLSDRFSAERPKGSFSTLEIQRTEQGDSAMYLCASCQDSPSYNEQFFGPGTRLTVL.